This T cell receptor (beta chain) was observed in a study of T cell repertoires in cytomegalovirus infection. V was cut by 6 bases and J by 6 bases, with 15 bases left in between. The CDR3 has 13 residues. From germline, CDR1 is MNHNS and CDR2 SASEGT. As regards this clonotype: The antigen is undetermined.

Study conclusions and caveats: Dominating the ex vivo response were TCR beta clonotypes that were CMV-specific and HLA-C-restricted.

TCRdb recomputed calls from the reads with MiXCR, one row per CDR3 protein. The data show 150,000 to 200,000 distinct CDR3 sequences, about 15% seen once. The source of this sequence is a human donor in good health (CMV status not recorded). Some clones in this sample may be carry-over from other donors' samples. The chain links TRBV6-1 to TRBJ2-7; D possibly corresponds to TRBD2 (5 bases). The material sequenced was PBMCs. The CDR3 sequence is CASSPIGVGEQYF. DNA for the CDR3: TGTGCCAGCAGCCCCATCGGGGTAGGCGAGCAGTACTTC.